Each of the 12 T cell receptor beta chains below was sequenced from the same sample in a study of T-cell reconstitution after alpha-beta-depleted transplantation in children. Using unique molecular identifiers, the investigators prepared the TCRbeta library. From the PCR reads, TCRdb called clonotypes with MiXCR, one entry per CDR3 protein. Among approximately 510,000 distinct CDR3 sequences listed, approximately 16% were seen once. The specimen was PBMCs from the stem cell graft donor, collected from the stem cell graft. The receptors derive from a human donor who donated a stem cell graft to a child with acute lymphoblastic leukemia.

The V gene is TRBV4-1, the J gene TRBJ1-5, with D uncertain. The CDR3 consists of 15 residues. Between the trimmed V and J ends, which lost 1 base and 0 bases, there was a span of 7 bases. Germline-derived CDR1 and CDR2 are MGHRA and YSYEKL. The CDR3 spells CASSQVGNSNQPQHF. DNA for the CDR3: TGCGCCAGCAGCCAAGTAGGGAATAGCAATCAGCCCCAGCATTTT.

This clonotype has only a few counts. The chain carries TRBV20-1 and TRBJ2-3; D is unresolved. The CDR3 has 15 residues. Germline values: CDR1 DFQATT, CDR2 SNEGSKA (reference sequence). Trimming removed 2 bases from V and 3 bases from J, with 15 bases in between. DNA for the CDR3: TGCAGTGCTAGAAGACCGCTAGTTGATACAGATACGCAGTATTTT. As protein: CSARRPLVDTDTQYF.

The chain is built from TRBV4-1 and TRBJ2-2; D might be TRBD1 (6 bases). Trimming took off 0 bases at V and 3 bases at J, with 14 bases between the two ends. This CDR3 spans 17 amino acids. Germline V CDR1 and CDR2: MGHRA, YSYEKL. Written as DNA, the CDR3 is TGCGCCAGCAGCCAAGAGGTCCCGGGGACATACACCGGGGAGCTGTTTTTT. As protein: CASSQEVPGTYTGELFF.

This clonotype was counted a few times. This sequence joins TRBV4-1 and TRBJ1-1, with a possible D match to TRBD1 (5 bases). This CDR3 region has 13 residues. Germline assignment: CDR1 MGHRA and CDR2 YSYEKL. The V and J ends lost 4 bases and 8 bases respectively, with 14 bases between them. The CDR3 nucleotides are TGCGCCAGCAGCCCCAGCCGGGGCCCCGAAGCTTTCTTT. Translated, it gives CASSPSRGPEAFF.

The chain carries TRBV13 and TRBJ2-7, with a weak D call TRBD2 (5 bases). CDR1 is PRHDT and CDR2 is FYEKMQ in the germline V gene (reference sequence). Trimming stripped 7 bases from V and 5 bases from J, with 12 bases between. The CDR3 sequence is 12 residues long. This CDR3 is CASTIGENEQYF. CDR3 DNA sequence: TGTGCCAGCACCATCGGGGAGAACGAGCAGTACTTC.

This clonotype was observed once. V gene TRBV20-1 combines with J gene TRBJ1-5, with no clear D. The CDR3 totals 12 residues. The V end lost 0 bases, the J end lost 5 bases, and 5 bases lay between the germline ends. From germline, CDR1 is DFQATT and CDR2 SNEGSKA (reference sequence). Here the CDR3 DNA reads TGCAGTGCTAGAGAGAATTATCAGCCCCAGCATTTT. The encoded protein is CSARENYQPQHF.

This clonotype was recorded a few times. The rearrangement links TRBV14 to TRBJ2-1; 13 nucleotides line up with TRBD2. Germline V gene sequence: CDR1 SGHDN, CDR2 FVKESK. The CDR3 runs to 15 residues. V shed 4 bases, J shed 8 bases, and the junction held 5 bases outside the gene matches. The CDR3 nucleotides are TGTGCCAGCAGCCCCCCGGGACTAGCGGGATATGAGCAGTTCTTC. Its translation: CASSPPGLAGYEQFF.

This clonotype has a count of ten or more. This chain joins TRBV29-1 and TRBJ1-5; 9 bases agree with TRBD1. With V trimmed by 6 bases and J by 8 bases, 5 bases remained unmatched. Germline-derived CDR1 and CDR2 are SQVTM and ANQGSEA. The length of the CDR3 is 12 residues. The chain's CDR3 is CSVGGQGKPQHF. CDR3 bases: TGCAGCGTGGGCGGACAGGGGAAGCCCCAGCATTTT.

In this sample, this clonotype turned up a few times. The chain recombines TRBV5-1 with TRBJ1-4; D ambiguous. CDR1 is SGHRS and CDR2 is YFSETQ in the germline V gene. The ends were cut back, 2 bases at V and 5 bases at J, with 22 bases in the middle. The CDR3 consists of 18 residues. As DNA, the CDR3 is TGCGCCAGCAGCTTTCGACCACCGGGAGCCCAGGTCAATGAAAAACTGTTTTTT. Protein: CASSFRPPGAQVNEKLFF.

The V call is TRBV12-3 or TRBV12-4, the J call TRBJ1-1; no firm D call. The CDR3 is made up of 14 amino acids. V lost 7 bases and J lost 6, with 18 bases in between. The CDR3 bases are TGTGCCAGCAAAACGGGCCCGGCGGGCGCTGAAGCTTTCTTT. Amino acid sequence: CASKTGPAGAEAFF.

This clonotype has more than one count but fewer than ten. In DNA form, the CDR3 reads TGCGCCAGCAGCTTGGGAGGCGGGAGAGGTACAGATACGCAGTATTTT. It is translated as CASSLGGGRGTDTQYF. This chain uses TRBV5-1 with TRBJ2-3; 7 bases map to TRBD2. The CDR3 spans 16 residues. The V gene's germline CDR1 is SGHRS and CDR2 YFSETQ. Trimming took 0 bases from V and 3 from J; bases not matched to a gene: 7.

The chain carries TRBV4-1 and TRBJ2-6, with 10 bases identical to TRBD2. Germline V gives CDR1 MGHRA, CDR2 YSYEKL. V shed 1 base, J shed 4 bases, and the junction held 7 bases outside the gene matches. This CDR3 spans 18 amino acids. This chain's CDR3 is CASSQALAGASGANVLTF. The CDR3, as DNA: TGCGCCAGCAGCCAAGCGCTAGCGGGAGCTTCAGGGGCCAACGTCCTGACTTTC.